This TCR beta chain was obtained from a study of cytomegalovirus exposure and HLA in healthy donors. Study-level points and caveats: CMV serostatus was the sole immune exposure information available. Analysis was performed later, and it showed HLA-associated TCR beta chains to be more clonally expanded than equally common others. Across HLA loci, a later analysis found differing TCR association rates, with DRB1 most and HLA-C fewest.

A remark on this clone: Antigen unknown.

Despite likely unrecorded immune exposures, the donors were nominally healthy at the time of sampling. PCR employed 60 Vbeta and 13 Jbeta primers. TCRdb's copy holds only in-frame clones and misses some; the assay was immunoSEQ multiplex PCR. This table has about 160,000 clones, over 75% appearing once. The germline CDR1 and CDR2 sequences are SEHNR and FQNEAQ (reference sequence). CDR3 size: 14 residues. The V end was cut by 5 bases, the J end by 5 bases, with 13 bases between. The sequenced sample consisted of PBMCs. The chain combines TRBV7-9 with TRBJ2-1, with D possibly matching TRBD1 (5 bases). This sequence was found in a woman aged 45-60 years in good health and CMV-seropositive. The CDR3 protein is CASSPEGHNNEQFF. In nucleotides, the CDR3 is TGTGCCAGCAGCCCCGAAGGACACAACAATGAGCAGTTCTTC.